Presented here are 29 T cell receptor beta chains from one specimen sequenced in a study of glioma-infiltrating T cells. Using RNA template, CDR3s of TCR alpha and beta were amplified with iRepertoire arm-PCR. One entry per CDR3 protein, called by TCRdb with MiXCR from the multiplex PCR reads. The table shows fewer than 200,000 distinct CDR3 sequences, with about 46% occurring only once. Material for sequencing was glioma tissue, nonneoplastic brain tissue, or PBMCs (not recorded which). These receptors all stem from a human donor with low-grade glioma or glioblastoma, undergoing nonglioma brain surgery, or in good health (not recorded which).

This clonotype was counted ten times or more. The chain carries TRBV27 and TRBJ1-6, with 7 bases aligning to TRBD1. J was trimmed by 9 bases and V by 2 bases; bases with no gene match: 10. This CDR3 has 16 amino acids. Germline values: CDR1 MNHEY, CDR2 SMNVEV (reference sequence). Here the CDR3 reads CASSLALDRRISPLHF. CDR3 sequence (DNA): TGTGCCAGCAGTTTAGCCCTGGACAGGAGAATTTCACCCCTCCACTTT.

The chain is built from TRBV15 and TRBJ2-2; 9 bases match TRBD2. V lost 6 bases, J lost 4 bases, and 15 bases stayed unmatched. Germline V CDR1 and CDR2: LNHNV, YYDKDF (reference sequence). This CDR3 region has 18 residues. The DNA of the CDR3 is TGTGCCACCAGTAGGGGAATAGCGGGAGCCCGTGGCACCGGGGAGCTGTTTTTT. As protein: CATSRGIAGARGTGELFF.

Turning to this clonotype: A much larger clone sits a single nucleotide away, making a read error possible. The chain combines TRBV15 with TRBJ2-7, with TRBD2 matching over 13 bases. The CDR3 has 15 residues. Per the germline V gene, CDR1 is LNHNV and CDR2 is YYDKDF (reference sequence). V lost 5 bases to trimming and J lost 6 bases; unmatched junction nucleotides: 7. CDR3 loop: CATSPRTSGRPEQYF. CDR3 bases: TGTGCCACCAGCCCACGGACTAGCGGGAGACCCGAGCAGTACTTC.

The rearrangement uses TRBV20-1 and TRBJ2-1; D remains ambiguous. The CDR3 is 12 amino acids. Germline values: CDR1 DFQATT, CDR2 SNEGSKA (reference sequence). In nucleotides, the CDR3 is TGCAGCGTTGAGACAATCTACAATGAGCAGTTCTTC. Translating gives CSVETIYNEQFF.

This clonotype has a handful of counts. The rearrangement uses TRBV19 and TRBJ2-3, with 9 nucleotides matching TRBD1. Germline V gene data show CDR1 as LNHDA and CDR2 as SQIVND (reference sequence). J lost 2 bases, V lost 5 bases, and 8 bases had no gene match. The CDR3 is 16 residues long. For the CDR3, the DNA is TGTGCCAGTAGTCCGGCCCGGGACAGGGCCACAGATACGCAGTATTTT. The encoded protein is CASSPARDRATDTQYF.

J is TRBJ1-1 and V is TRBV29-1; D is possibly TRBD1 (5 bases). The length of the CDR3 is 14 residues. Per germline, CDR1 SQVTM and CDR2 ANQGSEA. The V end lost 4 bases, the J end lost 0 bases, and 12 bases lay between the germline ends. In DNA, the CDR3 is TGCAGCGTTGCGAGGGGACCCATGAACACTGAAGCTTTCTTT. As protein: CSVARGPMNTEAFF.

As to this clonotype: An end of the junction differs from the germline gene, which may be a read error. The chain couples TRBV6-2 or TRBV6-3 to TRBJ2-3; 9 bases align to TRBD2. Germline-derived CDR1 and CDR2 are MNHEY and SVGEGT. The CDR3 is 15 amino acids. The CDR3 loop reads CAISRWTSGTDTQYF. CDR3 DNA: TGTGCCATCAGTCGATGGACTAGCGGCACAGATACGCAGTATTTT.

With respect to this clonotype: A much larger clone lies a single base off, so this may be a read error. This rearrangement joins TRBV6-6 to TRBJ2-5, with TRBD2 matching over 11 bases. Germline loops: CDR1 MNHNY, CDR2 SVGAGI (reference sequence). The CDR3 spans 15 residues. V gave up 0 bases and J gave up 8 bases; unmatched junction bases: 5. The CDR3 protein is CASSYSGLAVDTQYF. In nucleotides, the CDR3 is TGTGCCAGCAGTTACTCGGGACTAGCGGTCGATACCCAGTACTTC.

The chain combines TRBV7-2 with TRBJ2-7; 9 positions match TRBD2. The germline V gene has CDR1 SGHTA and CDR2 FQGNSA. This CDR3 spans 16 amino acids. V shed 5 bases and J 1 base; nucleotides not matched to a gene: 9. The CDR3 reads CASSLPLAGSSYEQYF. The CDR3 bases are TGTGCCAGCAGCCTGCCTCTAGCGGGATCTTCCTACGAGCAGTACTTC.

This clonotype was counted between two and nine times. CDR3 coding DNA: TGTGCCAGCAGTCTTACTAACAGGGGATTCTCCGAGCAGTACTTC. Its protein product is CASSLTNRGFSEQYF. The rearrangement joins TRBV25-1 to TRBJ2-7; 7 nucleotides agree with TRBD1. Unmatched junction bases numbered 13, after V lost 5 bases and J lost 6 bases. The CDR3 runs 15 residues. In germline, CDR1 is MGHDK, CDR2 SYGVNS.

About this clonotype: A read error may explain this, as a much larger clone is one base away. This chain connects TRBV20-1 to TRBJ2-7; D is undetermined. The V and J ends lost 7 bases and 2 bases respectively, with 18 bases between them. The germline gives CDR1 DFQATT, CDR2 SNEGSKA (reference sequence). This CDR3 has 14 amino acids. The CDR3 nucleotides are TGCAGTGATAGTATCCCCGACGGCCCCTACGAGCAGTACTTC. It specifies CSDSIPDGPYEQYF.

Concerning this clonotype itself: One end of the junction varies from germline; a read error may be responsible. The chain has TRBV11-2 and TRBJ2-5; D may be TRBD1 or TRBD2 (5 bases each). CDR1 is SGHAT and CDR2 is FQNNGV in the germline V gene. The CDR3 covers 12 residues. The CDR3 DNA sequence: TGTGACAGCACCCCGGGACCGGAGACCCAGTACTTC. Its translation is CDSTPGPETQYF.

Only a few counts were recorded for this clonotype. This may be a read error: a much more frequent sequence differs by one nucleotide. The chain has TRBV27 and TRBJ1-1; no reliable D call. V lost 6 bases, J lost 3 bases, and 17 bases lay in between. Germline values: CDR1 MNHEY, CDR2 SMNVEV (reference sequence). CDR3 length: 15 amino acids. The CDR3 sequence is CASSPQGLKDTEAFF. The CDR3 nucleotides are TGTGCCAGCAGCCCTCAAGGGTTAAAAGACACTGAAGCTTTCTTT.

The sample holds many counts of this clonotype. In DNA form, the CDR3 reads TGTGCCAGCAGTGGGACAGGACCTTACGAGCAGTACTTC. Translated, it gives CASSGTGPYEQYF. The rearrangement joins TRBV12-3 or TRBV12-4 to TRBJ2-7; the match to TRBD1 covers 8 bases. The CDR3 spans 13 residues. J lost 4 bases, V lost 5 bases, and 4 bases had no gene match.

With respect to this clonotype: Lacking the conserved final phenylalanine or tryptophan, this CDR3 likely reflects a read error. The genes are TRBV20-1 and TRBJ2-6, with TRBD2 matching over 11 bases. The V and J ends lost 4 bases and 7 bases, in that order; junction bases with no gene match: 6. CDR1 is DFQATT and CDR2 is SNEGSKA in the germline V gene (reference sequence). The CDR3 extends over 15 amino acids. The CDR3 nucleotides read TGCAGTGCTATAGCGGGAGGGGCCGGTGCCAACGTCCTGACTTCC. It specifies CSAIAGGAGANVLTS.

A word on this clonotype: A much larger clone lies a single base off, so this may be a read error. The chain is built from TRBV20-1 and TRBJ2-5, with D unresolved. The V gene lost 4 bases and the J gene lost 5 bases, with 14 bases spanning the gap. CDR1 and CDR2 (germline): DFQATT, SNEGSKA (reference sequence). The CDR3 extends over 13 amino acids. The CDR3 sequence is CSAIFRSDETQYF. In DNA form, the CDR3 reads TGCAGTGCTATTTTTCGATCGGATGAGACCCAGTACTTC.

This clonotype appeared many times. This chain links TRBV20-1 with TRBJ2-1; TRBD1 agrees at 7 bases. CDR1 is DFQATT, CDR2 SNEGSKA, per germline (reference sequence). V lost 3 bases, J lost 12 bases, and 5 bases stayed unmatched. The CDR3 length is 11 residues. CDR3 protein: CSARTGSLQFF. The DNA for the CDR3 is TGCAGTGCTAGGACAGGGAGTTTGCAGTTCTTC.

Concerning this clonotype: With a much larger clone just one base away, this may be a read error. This chain links TRBV24-1 with TRBJ2-5, with no clear D. With 1 base removed from V and 2 bases from J, the gap between germline ends came to 10 bases. CDR1 and CDR2 from the germline V gene are KGHDR and SFDVKD. The CDR3 is made up of 15 amino acids. CDR3 DNA sequence: TGTGCCACCAGTGATTTAGTCGGAACACAAGAGACCCAGTACTTC. It is translated as CATSDLVGTQETQYF.

Points on this clonotype: A clone one base away is much larger, so this may be a read error. V is TRBV7-6 and J is TRBJ2-5, with 9 bases fitting TRBD1. In germline, CDR1 is SGHVS, CDR2 FNYEAQ. The CDR3 has 17 amino acids. The DNA for the CDR3 is TGTGCCAGCAGCGGATACGGCTTAGGACAGGGGATGGAGACCAAGTACTTC. This gives the protein CASSGYGLGQGMETKYF.

For this clonotype: One base away lies a much larger clone, so this may be a sequencing read error. The rearrangement joins TRBV20-1 to TRBJ2-5, with D perhaps matching TRBD2 (5 bases). CDR3 length equals 15 residues. Trimming took 6 bases from V and 0 from J, leaving 17 bases between them. CDR1 is DFQATT and CDR2 is SNEGSKA in the germline V gene (reference sequence). This CDR3 reads CSAGWRAKDQETQYF. The CDR3 coding sequence is TGCAGTGCGGGCTGGCGGGCTAAAGACCAAGAGACCCAGTACTTC.

This rearrangement joins TRBV19 to TRBJ1-1, with D perhaps TRBD1 (5 bases). Trimming took 3 bases from V and 3 from J, leaving 17 bases between them. Looked up from germline, CDR1 is LNHDA and CDR2 is SQIVND (reference sequence). The CDR3 covers 16 residues. CDR3 residues: CASSMQYGTGHTEAFF. As DNA, the CDR3 is TGTGCCAGTAGTATGCAATACGGGACCGGTCACACTGAAGCTTTCTTT.

V is TRBV12-3 or TRBV12-4 and J is TRBJ1-3; D unresolved. V was clipped by 7 bases and J by 4 bases, with 14 bases between them. The CDR3 runs to 14 residues. This CDR3 reads CASNNGSGGNTIYF. The CDR3 DNA sequence: TGTGCCAGCAATAACGGAAGTGGGGGAAACACCATATATTTT.

The table lists this clonotype with a few counts. V usage is TRBV3-1 and J usage is TRBJ2-3, with 7 bases that match TRBD1. Unmatched junction bases numbered 7, after V lost 0 bases and J lost 4 bases. Germline CDR1 LGHDT, CDR2 YNNKEL (reference sequence). This CDR3 has 16 residues. The CDR3: CASSQDRDSGSDTQYF. In DNA form, the CDR3 reads TGTGCCAGCAGCCAAGACCGGGACAGTGGATCAGATACGCAGTATTTT.

The V call is TRBV3-1, the J call TRBJ2-7, with 8 nucleotides matching TRBD1. CDR3 length equals 17 residues. V gave up 2 bases and J gave up 1 base; unmatched junction bases: 10. Germline V gives CDR1 LGHDT, CDR2 YNNKEL (reference sequence). This chain's CDR3 is CASSQRLTGTGSYEQYF. DNA for the CDR3: TGTGCCAGCAGCCAAAGACTCACCGGGACAGGATCCTACGAGCAGTACTTC.

This clonotype has a handful of counts. The junction departs from germline at one end; a sequencing error may be responsible. The rearrangement links TRBV5-1 to TRBJ2-1; D is undetermined. There are 13 residues in the CDR3. CDR1 SGHRS and CDR2 YFSETQ come from the germline V gene. The CDR3 reads CASSLALVNEQSF. The CDR3 DNA reads as TGCGCCAGCAGCTTGGCTTTGGTCAATGAGCAGTCCTTC.

This clonotype has ten or more counts. The gene calls are TRBV27 and TRBJ2-3; weak D call: TRBD2 (7 bases). This CDR3 comprises 13 residues. The germline gives CDR1 MNHEY, CDR2 SMNVEV (reference sequence). With 6 bases removed from V and 6 bases from J, the gap between germline ends came to 13 bases. The CDR3 protein is CASRGEGGDTQYF. CDR3 DNA: TGTGCCAGCAGGGGCGAGGGGGGGGATACGCAGTATTTT.

This clonotype was picked up many times. This chain uses TRBV10-3 with TRBJ2-1; either TRBD1 or TRBD2 may fit D (5 bases each). CDR3 length: 17 residues. Germline CDR1 is ENHRY and CDR2 is SYGVKD. V lost 4 bases and J 0 bases, leaving 16 bases between the germline ends. The DNA of the CDR3 is TGTGCCATCAGTGGGGGGTTGGGTACCACCTCCTACAATGAGCAGTTCTTC. Protein product: CAISGGLGTTSYNEQFF.

This clonotype was counted ten times or more. This rearrangement joins TRBV20-1 to TRBJ1-3; D gene unclear. The length of the CDR3 is 12 residues. CDR1 is DFQATT, CDR2 SNEGSKA, per germline (reference sequence). Deletions cut 5 bases from V and 1 base from J, with 6 bases between. CDR3 bases: TGCAGTGCTTCCCCGTCTGGAAACACCATATATTTT. This gives the protein CSASPSGNTIYF.

About this clonotype itself: A much larger clone lies one base from this, so it may be a read error. The chain is built from TRBV28 and TRBJ2-1; D may be TRBD1 (5 bases). V was cut by 7 bases and J by 7 bases, with 17 bases left in between. The CDR3 is 14 amino acids. Germline CDR1 reads MDHEN; CDR2 reads SYDVKM. DNA for the CDR3: TGTGCCAGCACCTCCCCAGGGCTGTTGAATGAGCAGTTCTTC. This translates into CASTSPGLLNEQFF.